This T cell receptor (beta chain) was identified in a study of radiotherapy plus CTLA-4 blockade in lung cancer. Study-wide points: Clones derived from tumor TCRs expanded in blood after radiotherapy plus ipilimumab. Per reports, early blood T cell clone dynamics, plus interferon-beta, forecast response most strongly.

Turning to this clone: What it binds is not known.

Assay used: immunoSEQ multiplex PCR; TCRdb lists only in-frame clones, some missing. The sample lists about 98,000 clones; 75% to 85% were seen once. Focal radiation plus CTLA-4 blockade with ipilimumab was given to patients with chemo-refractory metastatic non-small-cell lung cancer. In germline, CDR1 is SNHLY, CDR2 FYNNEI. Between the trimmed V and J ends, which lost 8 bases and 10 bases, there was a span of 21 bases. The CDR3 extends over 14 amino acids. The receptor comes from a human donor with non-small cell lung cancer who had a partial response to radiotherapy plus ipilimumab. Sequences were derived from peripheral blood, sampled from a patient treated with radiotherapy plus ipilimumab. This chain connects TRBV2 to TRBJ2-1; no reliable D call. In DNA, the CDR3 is TGTGCCAGCGGGTCTTTGGAGTCTACAACCGAGCAGTTCTTC. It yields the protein CASGSLESTTEQFF.